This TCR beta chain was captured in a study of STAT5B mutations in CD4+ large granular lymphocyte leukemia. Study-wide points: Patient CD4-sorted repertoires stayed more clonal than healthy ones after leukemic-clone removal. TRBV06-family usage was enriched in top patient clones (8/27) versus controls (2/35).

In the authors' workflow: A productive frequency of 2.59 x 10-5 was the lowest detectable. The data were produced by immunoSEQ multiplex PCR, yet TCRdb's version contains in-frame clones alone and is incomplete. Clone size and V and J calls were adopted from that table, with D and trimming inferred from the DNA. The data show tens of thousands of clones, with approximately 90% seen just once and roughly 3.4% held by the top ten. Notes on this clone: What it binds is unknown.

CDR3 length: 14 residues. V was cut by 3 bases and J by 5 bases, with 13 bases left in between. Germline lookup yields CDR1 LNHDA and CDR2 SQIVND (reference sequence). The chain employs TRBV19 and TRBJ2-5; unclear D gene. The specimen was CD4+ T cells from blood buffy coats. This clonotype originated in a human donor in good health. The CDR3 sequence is CASSISSSTETQYF. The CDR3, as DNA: TGTGCCAGTAGTATTAGCTCGTCCACGGAGACCCAGTACTTC.